These T cell receptor beta chains were read from a single sample in a study of blood T cell repertoires in COVID-19. The method was immunoSEQ multiplex PCR; TCRdb's version includes in-frame clones alone and lacks a portion of them. This repertoire shows hundreds of thousands of clones, roughly 90% found once; its top ten account for 2.5% to 3.5%. Sample: peripheral blood. These receptors all stem from a woman aged 30 to 39 with COVID-19, enrolled during active disease. CDR3s include the opening cysteine and the closing phenylalanine or tryptophan. D genes are given only for firm matches. Size is omitted from some rows. Given values are once, few, many or a class for expanded clones.

V gene	J gene	D gene	clone size	CDR3 protein	CDR3 DNA
TRBV1	TRBJ2-1	.	.	CTSSQDPFSGNPLDEQFF	TGCACCAGCAGCCAAGATCCCTTTAGCGGGAACCCGTTGGATGAGCAGTTCTTC
TRBV7-9	TRBJ1-5	TRBD1	.	CASSLGDRGRYQPQHF	TGTGCCAGCAGCCTAGGGGACAGGGGACGGTATCAGCCCCAGCATTTT
TRBV6-6	TRBJ1-5	.	once	CASSLGRALSNQPQHF	TGTGCCAGCTCCTTGGGGAGGGCTCTTAGCAATCAGCCCCAGCATTTT
TRBV5-6	TRBJ2-1	.	.	CASSLVDRPYNEQFF	TGTGCCAGCAGCTTGGTCGACAGGCCCTACAATGAGCAGTTCTTC
TRBV7-2	TRBJ1-1	.	.	CASSLASPARGPNTEAFF	TGTGCCAGCAGCTTAGCTTCTCCAGCGCGGGGACCGAACACTGAAGCTTTCTTT
TRBV7-9	TRBJ2-3	.	.	CASSLSRSTDTQYF	TGTGCCAGCAGCTTATCCAGAAGCACAGATACGCAGTATTTT
TRBV4-3	TRBJ2-2	.	.	CASSQDWDSYTGELFF	TGCGCCAGCAGCCAAGATTGGGACTCTTACACCGGGGAGCTGTTTTTT
TRBV6-6	TRBJ2-7	.	.	CASTGLVGDSYEQYF	TGTGCCAGCACCGGACTCGTGGGTGACTCCTACGAGCAGTACTTC
TRBV6-5	TRBJ2-7	.	.	CASQGSNLNYEQYF	TGTGCCAGTCAGGGGTCCAACCTAAACTACGAGCAGTACTTC
TRBV10-2	TRBJ1-6	TRBD1	.	CASGQGYNSPLHF	TGCGCCAGCGGACAGGGGTATAATTCACCCCTCCACTTT
TRBV5-1	TRBJ1-2	.	.	CASSLNFREGNYGYTF	TGCGCCAGCAGCTTGAATTTTAGGGAGGGGAACTATGGCTACACCTTC
TRBV28	TRBJ2-5	.	.	CASSLRGQETQYF	TGTGCCAGCAGCCTCAGGGGACAAGAGACCCAGTACTTC
TRBV27	TRBJ2-3	.	.	CASSFLLTGTSTDTQYF	TGTGCCAGCAGTTTTCTATTGACAGGGACTAGCACAGATACGCAGTATTTT
TRBV24-1	TRBJ2-3	.	.	CATTAGGTDTQYF	TGTGCCACCACTGCCGGGGGCACAGATACGCAGTATTTT
TRBV29-1	TRBJ1-5	.	.	CSVQAWEGAQHF	TGCAGCGTACAGGCGTGGGAAGGGGCCCAGCATTTT
TRBV30	TRBJ2-5	.	.	CAWGWTGGETQYF	TGTGCCTGGGGTTGGACAGGAGGGGAGACCCAGTACTTC
TRBV4-1	TRBJ2-7	TRBD1	.	CASSQERTGPYEQYF	TGCGCCAGCAGCCAAGAGAGGACAGGGCCCTACGAGCAGTACTTC
TRBV4-3	TRBJ2-7	TRBD2	once	CASSQERGVYEQYF	TGCGCCAGCAGCCAAGAACGGGGGGTGTACGAGCAGTACTTC
TRBV29-1	TRBJ2-1	TRBD2	.	CSGNQLAGGTGDEQFF	TGCAGCGGGAATCAGTTAGCGGGAGGGACGGGGGATGAGCAGTTCTTC
TRBV7-8	TRBJ2-1	TRBD2	few	CASSFPAGRYEQFF	TGTGCCAGCAGCTTTCCAGCGGGGAGGTATGAGCAGTTCTTC
TRBV4-3	TRBJ2-7	TRBD1	.	CASSQGLGQGGEQYF	TGCGCCAGCAGCCAAGGACTGGGACAGGGGGGCGAGCAGTACTTC
TRBV24-1	TRBJ2-3	.	.	CATSDAASEITDTQYF	TGTGCCACCAGTGATGCCGCTAGCGAAATCACAGATACGCAGTATTTT
TRBV5-1	TRBJ1-4	.	.	CASSLRSPGGTNEKLFF	TGCGCCAGCAGCTTGAGGTCTCCCGGGGGGACTAATGAAAAACTGTTTTTT
TRBV7-2	TRBJ2-7	.	.	CASSPGTHFGEQYF	TGTGCCAGCAGCCCCGGGACTCATTTTGGCGAGCAGTACTTC
TRBV29-1	TRBJ2-3	.	.	CSVEEGRAQLITDTQYF	TGCAGCGTTGAAGAGGGCAGGGCCCAACTTATCACAGATACGCAGTATTTT
TRBV7-2	TRBJ2-7	TRBD2	.	CASSLDSGASYEQYF	TGTGCCAGCAGCTTAGATAGCGGGGCCTCCTACGAGCAGTACTTC
TRBV11-2	TRBJ2-7	.	.	CASRPIQGAYEQYF	TGTGCCAGCAGACCAATACAGGGCGCCTACGAGCAGTACTTC
TRBV6-5	TRBJ2-6	.	few	CASIFAGANVLTF	TGTGCCAGCATCTTCGCGGGGGCCAACGTCCTGACTTTC
TRBV5-1	TRBJ2-1	.	few	CASSETGQGYNEQFF	TGCGCCAGCAGTGAGACGGGGCAGGGGTACAATGAGCAGTTCTTC